This record covers a single T cell receptor (beta chain). This record belongs to a study of cytomegalovirus exposure and HLA in healthy donors. This CDR3 has 13 amino acids. Germline CDR1 SGHDN, CDR2 FVKESK. Between the trimmed V and J ends, which lost 3 bases and 4 bases, there was a span of 9 bases. This PCR relied on a set of 60 Vbeta primers and 13 Jbeta primers. Here immunoSEQ multiplex PCR was the method, and the copy in TCRdb shows in-frame clones only, minus some. The sample shows about 190,000 clones, approximately 86% of them seen only once. The gene calls are TRBV14 and TRBJ1-2; D is unresolved. Sequencing was performed on PBMCs. This receptor was taken from a woman younger than 30 in good health and CMV-seronegative. CDR3 nucleotide sequence: TGTGCCAGCAGCCACGGGGATTTCTATGGCTACACCTTC. It translates to CASSHGDFYGYTF.